This T cell receptor (beta chain) was sequenced during a study of blood T cell repertoires in COVID-19 (TCRdb year 2020). Describing the broader study: Samples covering the acute and convalescent phases of COVID-19 were provided by collaborators in the United States, Italy and Spain. Deeply sampled blood TCRbeta repertoires from subjects exposed to, actively infected with, or recovered from COVID-19 were included in the dataset. Sample metadata almost always included a de-identified subject ID, COVID-19 status, age in years and sex. The samples were drawn from the first 160 participants of the ongoing ImmuneRACE study and from more than 1,000 subjects provided by 6 global collaborators. HLA class I and class II types, where available, came from metadata supplied by the sample provider rather than from assay-based typing. The material from the prospective study consisted of cDNA or gDNA derived from T cells, B-cell-depleted T cells, or PBMCs. The repertoires were made available in a free public database intended to serve as a resource for research on the immune response to SARS-CoV-2. Results and caveats for the whole study, not just this receptor: The quantity of clinical and demographic metadata differed by source and by participant and was supplied without curation.

Details on this clone: This clone's antigen is unknown. No quality values exist for individual bases; no much larger clone is one base distant.

The immunoSEQ Assay, a bias-controlled multiplex PCR, was used to amplify TCRbeta CDR3 regions from genomic DNA. On the study's bioinformatics: Within the assay, amplification of reference gene primers was used to estimate how many nucleated cells each sample contained. To quantify the absolute abundance of each unique TCRbeta CDR3 rearrangement, sequence reads were collapsed and filtered. For each sample, productive Simpson clonality was calculated as the square root of Simpson's diversity index over productive rearrangements. TCRdb's version of the immuneACCESS table is confined to in-frame rearrangements and falls short of the full clone set. An unresolved V gene accounts for under half of the shortfall where checked; the remainder is of unknown origin. V and J calls and clone size are as listed in that table; D and trimming were resolved from the DNA. Across this sample there are more than 200,000 clones, with roughly 91% seen only once. The top ten clonotypes cover around 4% of the sample.

In the prospective study, participants were roughly 18 to 90 years old, resided in about two dozen geographic areas of the United States, and were enrolled through a virtual design. In the prospective study, cohorts were assigned on the basis of participant-reported clinical history obtained from a screening survey and a study questionnaire. For ImmuneRACE Cohort 3, a participant was defined as recovered based on two consecutive negative NP/OP PCR tests, clearance by a healthcare professional, or resolution of symptoms. In the prospective study, mobile phlebotomists collected whole blood, serum and a nasopharyngeal or oropharyngeal swab from each participant. Prospective study participants could optionally give additional blood draws and questionnaires over an approximately two-month period. Blood samples from the prospective study were shipped frozen or at room temperature prior to DNA extraction.

The source material was PBMCs or T cells enriched from blood (not recorded which). This sequence was found in a young woman who had recovered from COVID-19.

The nucleotide sequence reads as follows: TGTGCAGTGGTCCAGGGGGTAAACAATGAGCAGTTCTTC. Its translation reads: CAVVQGVNNEQFF. This chain joins TRBV10-3 to TRBJ2-1, with 7 bases aligning to TRBD1. CDR1 ENHRY and CDR2 SYGVKD were looked up in the germline V gene. The CDR3 runs 13 amino acids, cysteine and phenylalanine included. Only the CDR3 DNA is retained, 39 bases long and in frame from the first base.